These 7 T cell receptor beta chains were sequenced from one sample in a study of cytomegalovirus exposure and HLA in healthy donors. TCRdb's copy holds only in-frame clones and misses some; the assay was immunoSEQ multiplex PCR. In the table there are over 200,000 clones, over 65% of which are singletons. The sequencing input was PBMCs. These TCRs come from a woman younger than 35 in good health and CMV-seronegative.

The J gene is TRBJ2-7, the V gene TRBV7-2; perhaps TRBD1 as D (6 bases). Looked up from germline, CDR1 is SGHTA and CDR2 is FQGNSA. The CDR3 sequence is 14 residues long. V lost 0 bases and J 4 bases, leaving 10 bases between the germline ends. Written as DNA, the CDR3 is TGTGCCAGCAGCTTAGCATGGGACATTTACGAGCAGTACTTC. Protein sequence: CASSLAWDIYEQYF.

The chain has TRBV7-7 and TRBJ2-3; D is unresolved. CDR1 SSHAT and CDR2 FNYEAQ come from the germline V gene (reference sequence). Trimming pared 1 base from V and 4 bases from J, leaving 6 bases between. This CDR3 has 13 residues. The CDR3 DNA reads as TGTGCCAGCAGCTTAGATTCGGCAGATACGCAGTATTTT. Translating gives CASSLDSADTQYF.

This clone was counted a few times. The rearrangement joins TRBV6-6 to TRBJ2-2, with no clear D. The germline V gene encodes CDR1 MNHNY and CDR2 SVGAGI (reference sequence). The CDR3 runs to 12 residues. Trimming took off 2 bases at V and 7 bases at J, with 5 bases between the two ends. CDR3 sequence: CASSYDVGELFF. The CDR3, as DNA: TGTGCCAGCAGTTACGACGTCGGGGAGCTGTTTTTT.

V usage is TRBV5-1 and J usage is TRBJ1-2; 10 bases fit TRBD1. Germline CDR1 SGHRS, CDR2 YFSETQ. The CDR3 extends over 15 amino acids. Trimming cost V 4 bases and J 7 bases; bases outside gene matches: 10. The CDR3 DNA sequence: TGCGCCAGCAGCCCGGGGGACAGGGGAGAAGGTGGCTACACCTTC. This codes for CASSPGDRGEGGYTF.

CDR3: CASSFGLAGVVWQYF. The CDR3 bases are TGCGCCAGCAGCTTTGGACTAGCGGGAGTAGTCTGGCAGTACTTC. The chain joins TRBV5-1 to TRBJ2-7, with TRBD2 matching over 13 bases. V was pared by 2 bases and J by 9 bases, with 8 bases of the junction left unmatched. CDR1 and CDR2 from the germline V gene are SGHRS and YFSETQ. This CDR3 spans 15 amino acids. Looking up the rest from reference TRBV5-1 and TRBJ2-7 gives the full variable domain: KAGVTQTPRYLIKTRGQQVTLSCSPISGHRSVSWYQQTPGQGLQFLFEYFSETQRNKGNFPGRFSGRQFSNSRSEMNVSTLELGDSALYLCASSFGLAGVVWQYFGPGTRLTVT.

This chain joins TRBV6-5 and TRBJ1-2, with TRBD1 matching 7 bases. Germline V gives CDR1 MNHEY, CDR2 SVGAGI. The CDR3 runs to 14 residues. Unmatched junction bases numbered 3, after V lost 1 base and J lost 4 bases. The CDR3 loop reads CASSYLRGPYGYTF. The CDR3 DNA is TGTGCCAGCAGTTACTTGAGGGGGCCCTATGGCTACACCTTC.

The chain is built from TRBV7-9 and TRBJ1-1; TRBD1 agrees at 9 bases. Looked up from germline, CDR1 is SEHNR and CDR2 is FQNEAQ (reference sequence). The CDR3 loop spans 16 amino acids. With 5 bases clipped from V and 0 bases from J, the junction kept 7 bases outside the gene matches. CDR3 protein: CASSPRDRELNTEAFF. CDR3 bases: TGTGCCAGCAGCCCAAGGGACAGGGAGCTGAACACTGAAGCTTTCTTT.